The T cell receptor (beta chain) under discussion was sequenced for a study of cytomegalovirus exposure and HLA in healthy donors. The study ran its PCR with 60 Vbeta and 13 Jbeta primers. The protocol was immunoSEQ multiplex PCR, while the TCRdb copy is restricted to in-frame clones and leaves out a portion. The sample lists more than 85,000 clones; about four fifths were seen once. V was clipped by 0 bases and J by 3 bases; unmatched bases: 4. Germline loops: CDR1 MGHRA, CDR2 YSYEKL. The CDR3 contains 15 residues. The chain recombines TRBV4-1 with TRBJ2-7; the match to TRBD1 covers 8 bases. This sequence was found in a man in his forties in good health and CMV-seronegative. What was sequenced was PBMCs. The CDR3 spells CASSQEPRGLYEQYF. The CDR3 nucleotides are TGCGCCAGCAGCCAAGAACCCAGGGGGCTCTACGAGCAGTACTTC.